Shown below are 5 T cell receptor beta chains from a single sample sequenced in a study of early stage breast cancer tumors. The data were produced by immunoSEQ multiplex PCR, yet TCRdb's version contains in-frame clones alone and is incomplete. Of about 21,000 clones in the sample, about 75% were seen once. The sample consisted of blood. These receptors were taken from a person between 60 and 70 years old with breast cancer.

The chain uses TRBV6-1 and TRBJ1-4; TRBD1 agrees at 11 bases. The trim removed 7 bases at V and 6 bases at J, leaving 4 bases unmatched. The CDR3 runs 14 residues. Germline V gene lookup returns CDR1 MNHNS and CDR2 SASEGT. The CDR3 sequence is CASMDRGRDEKLFF. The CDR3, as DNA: TGTGCCAGCATGGACAGGGGGCGCGATGAAAAACTGTTTTTT.

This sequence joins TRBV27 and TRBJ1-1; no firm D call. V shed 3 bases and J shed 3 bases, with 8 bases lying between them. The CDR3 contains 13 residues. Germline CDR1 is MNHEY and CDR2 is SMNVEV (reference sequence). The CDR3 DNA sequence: TGTGCCAGCAGTTTTTATGTTGACACTGAAGCTTTCTTT. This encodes CASSFYVDTEAFF.

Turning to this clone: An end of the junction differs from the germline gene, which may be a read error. The CDR3 loop reads CASSLGRVYQETQYF. The DNA for the CDR3 is TGTGCTAGCAGCTTAGGCCGGGTTTACCAAGAGACCCAGTACTTC. The chain uses TRBV7-7 and TRBJ2-5; D unresolved. The CDR3 contains 15 residues. The V gene's germline CDR1 is SSHAT and CDR2 FNYEAQ (reference sequence).

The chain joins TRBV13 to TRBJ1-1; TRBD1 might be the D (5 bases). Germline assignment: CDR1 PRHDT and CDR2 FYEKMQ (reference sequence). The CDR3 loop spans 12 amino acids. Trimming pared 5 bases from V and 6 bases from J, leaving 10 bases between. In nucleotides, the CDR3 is TGTGCCAGCAGCCAGGGTAACTCTGAAGCTTTCTTT. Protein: CASSQGNSEAFF.

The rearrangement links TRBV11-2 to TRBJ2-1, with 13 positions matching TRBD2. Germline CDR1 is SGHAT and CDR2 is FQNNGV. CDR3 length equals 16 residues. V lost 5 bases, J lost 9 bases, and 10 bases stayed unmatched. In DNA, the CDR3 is TGTGCCAGCAGCGGAGGACTAGCGGGAGTGTGGGTTGAGCAGTTCTTC. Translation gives CASSGGLAGVWVEQFF.